One and the same sample provided the 6 T cell receptor beta chains below, sequenced in a study of cytomegalovirus exposure and HLA in healthy donors. The PCR made use of 60 Vbeta and 13 Jbeta primers. Repertoires were generated with immunoSEQ multiplex PCR, while TCRdb's copy carries only in-frame clones and drops some. The table shows 150,000 to 200,000 clones, with roughly 80% occurring only once. The sequenced sample consisted of PBMCs. The receptors were gathered from a young woman in good health and CMV-seronegative.

The sample holds one count of this clone. The chain combines TRBV2 with TRBJ2-7; D perhaps matches TRBD2 (6 bases). Looked up from germline, CDR1 is SNHLY and CDR2 is FYNNEI. The CDR3 loop spans 14 amino acids. V was cut by 7 bases and J by 5 bases, with 18 bases left in between. The CDR3 region has the DNA TGTGCCAGCACTCCCCTCGGGGGTAGGGACGAGCAGTACTTC. The encoded protein is CASTPLGGRDEQYF.

This clone was found once. V gene TRBV6-6 combines with J gene TRBJ2-5; TRBD2 aligns across 12 bases. V was clipped by 6 bases and J by 5 bases; unmatched bases: 1. Germline values: CDR1 MNHNY, CDR2 SVGAGI (reference sequence). The CDR3 loop spans 13 amino acids. DNA for the CDR3: TGTGCCAGCAGACTAGCGGGGGGTGAGACCCAGTACTTC. It specifies CASRLAGGETQYF.

The chain carries TRBV7-9 and TRBJ1-2, with 9 bases lining up with TRBD1. The CDR3 is 15 residues long. V trimming: 4 bases; J trimming: 2 bases; junction bases outside the gene matches: 5. Germline V gene data show CDR1 as SEHNR and CDR2 as FQNEAQ (reference sequence). CDR3 amino acids: CASSSPGQGNYGYTF. CDR3 DNA: TGTGCCAGCAGCTCCCCGGGACAGGGCAACTATGGCTACACCTTC.

About this clone: Distinct nucleotide sequences in the sample also encode this CDR3. The chain employs TRBV7-2 and TRBJ1-1; 9 bases fit TRBD1. J gave up 5 bases and V 1 base, and 14 bases lay outside the gene matches. Germline V gene lookup returns CDR1 SGHTA and CDR2 FQGNSA. CDR3 size: 18 residues. The DNA of the CDR3 is TGTGCCAGCAGCTTAGGCCGGGACAGGGCCCTGGGGAATACTGAAGCTTTCTTT. It encodes CASSLGRDRALGNTEAFF.

The chain joins TRBV7-9 to TRBJ1-4; no definite D call. Germline CDR1 is SEHNR and CDR2 is FQNEAQ (reference sequence). The CDR3 loop spans 13 amino acids. The V end was cut by 7 bases, the J end by 8 bases, with 14 bases between. CDR3 residues: CASTPGSEEKLFF. DNA of the CDR3: TGTGCCAGCACGCCAGGTTCCGAAGAAAAACTGTTTTTT.

J is TRBJ2-3 and V is TRBV18; TRBD2 matches 12 bases. Germline-derived CDR1 and CDR2 are KGHSH and LQKENI. V dropped 1 base and J dropped 6; count of bases not matched to a gene: 8. This CDR3 region has 17 residues. CDR3 DNA sequence: TGTGCCAGCTCACCACTAAAGACTAGCGGGGGATATGATACGCAGTATTTT. This translates into CASSPLKTSGGYDTQYF.